A single T cell receptor (beta chain) is shown here with its context. Its target is unknown. TCRbeta library preparation incorporated unique molecular identifiers. TCRdb used MiXCR to reprocess the PCR reads, holding one entry per CDR3 protein. Of 500,000 to 750,000 distinct CDR3 sequences listed, 25% to 30% are singletons. The sample belongs to a study of T-cell reconstitution after alpha-beta-depleted transplantation in children. Study-level points and caveats: Surviving recipient cells, namely T cells and thymic progenitors, were the source of high day-60 TCRbeta diversity in some patients.

The origin of this receptor is a boy younger than two with Wiskott-Aldrich syndrome, due to receive a stem cell transplant. The specimen was PBMCs, collected before TCRalphabeta/CD19-depleted stem cell transplant.

CDR3 bases: TGTGCCAGCAGTGTCAGGGGTGCGCAGACCCAGTACTTC. Translating it yields CASSVRGAQTQYF. The rearrangement uses TRBV28 and TRBJ2-5; TRBD1 is a possible D gene (6 bases). The V end was cut by 5 bases, the J end by 6 bases, with 13 bases between. The CDR3 consists of 13 residues. The germline V gene encodes CDR1 MDHEN and CDR2 SYDVKM.